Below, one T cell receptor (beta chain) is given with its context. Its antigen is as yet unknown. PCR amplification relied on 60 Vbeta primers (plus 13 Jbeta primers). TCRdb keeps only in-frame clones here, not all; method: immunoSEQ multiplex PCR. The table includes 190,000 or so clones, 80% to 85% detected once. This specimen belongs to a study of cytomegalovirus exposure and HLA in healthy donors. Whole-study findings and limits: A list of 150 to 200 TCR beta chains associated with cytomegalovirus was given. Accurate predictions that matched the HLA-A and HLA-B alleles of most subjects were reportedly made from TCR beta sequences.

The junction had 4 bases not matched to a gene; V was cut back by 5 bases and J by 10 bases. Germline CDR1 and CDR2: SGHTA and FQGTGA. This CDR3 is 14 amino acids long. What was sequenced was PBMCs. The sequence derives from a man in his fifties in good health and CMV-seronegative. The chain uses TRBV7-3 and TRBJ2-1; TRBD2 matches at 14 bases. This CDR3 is CASSRGLAGDEQFF. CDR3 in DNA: TGTGCCAGCAGCCGGGGACTAGCGGGAGACGAGCAGTTCTTC. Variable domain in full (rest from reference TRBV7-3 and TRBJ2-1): GAGVSQTPSNKVTEKGKYVELRCDPISGHTALYWYRQSLGQGPEFLIYFQGTGAADDSGLPNDRFFAVRPEGSVSTLKIQRTERGDSAVYLCASSRGLAGDEQFFGPGTRLTVL.